These 15 T cell receptor beta chains originate from one sample sequenced in a study of cytomegalovirus exposure and HLA in healthy donors. PCR amplification relied on 60 Vbeta primers (plus 13 Jbeta primers). The repertoire was sequenced with immunoSEQ multiplex PCR; TCRdb's copy has only in-frame clones and lacks some. The sample lists fewer than 100,000 clones; roughly 80% were seen once. Sequencing was done on a sample of PBMCs. The receptors here all came from a man aged 40-55 years in good health and CMV-seropositive.

V gene TRBV7-2 combines with J gene TRBJ2-1, with D tentatively TRBD1 (5 bases). Trimming removed 1 base from V and 7 bases from J, with 14 bases in between. The CDR3 totals 15 residues. The germline V gene encodes CDR1 SGHTA and CDR2 FQGNSA. CDR3: CASSLGSGMGNEQFF. The CDR3 nucleotides are TGTGCCAGCAGCTTAGGCTCAGGGATGGGGAATGAGCAGTTCTTC.

This rearrangement joins TRBV7-2 to TRBJ1-2; 7 positions match TRBD1. The CDR3 is 14 residues long. Looked up from germline, CDR1 is SGHTA and CDR2 is FQGNSA. Unmatched junction bases numbered 9, after V lost 2 bases and J lost 9 bases. CDR3: CASSLQPGQRSYTF. The CDR3 DNA reads as TGTGCCAGCAGCTTACAGCCGGGACAGAGGAGCTACACCTTC.

This clone was observed a few times. The chain combines TRBV4-3 with TRBJ2-3, with a weak D call TRBD2 (5 bases). Germline V CDR1 and CDR2: LGHNA, YSLEER. Trimming took off 4 bases at V and 2 bases at J, with 19 bases between the two ends. The CDR3 is made up of 17 amino acids. In DNA form, the CDR3 reads TGCGCCAGCAGCCCCTACCAGCGGCTAGTCTCCACAGATACGCAGTATTTT. Residues: CASSPYQRLVSTDTQYF.

J is TRBJ1-5 and V is TRBV7-9, with D possibly being TRBD1 (6 bases). The CDR3 covers 14 residues. Germline CDR1 is SEHNR and CDR2 is FQNEAQ (reference sequence). Between the trimmed V and J ends, which lost 5 bases and 7 bases, there was a span of 15 bases. CDR3 in amino acids: CASSGGAGLQPQHF. The CDR3 DNA reads as TGTGCCAGCAGCGGGGGGGCAGGGCTACAGCCCCAGCATTTT.

This chain uses TRBV30 with TRBJ2-7; D ambiguous. CDR1 is GTSNPN and CDR2 is SVGIG in the germline V gene (reference sequence). The CDR3 has 16 amino acids. Trimming left V 2 bases short and J 2 bases short, with 19 bases between. In nucleotides, the CDR3 is TGTGCCTGGAGTCTAGAAAACCGGGTTGCCCCCTACGAGCAGTACTTC. Its protein product is CAWSLENRVAPYEQYF.

This sequence joins TRBV19 and TRBJ2-5, with TRBD1 matching 8 bases. From germline, CDR1 is LNHDA and CDR2 SQIVND (reference sequence). There are 13 residues in the CDR3. V dropped 5 bases and J dropped 2; count of bases not matched to a gene: 1. CDR3 in DNA: TGTGCCAGTAGTCGACAGGGGCAAGAGACCCAGTACTTC. Protein sequence: CASSRQGQETQYF.

V gene TRBV28 combines with J gene TRBJ1-1, with 9 bases lining up with TRBD1. The V gene end was trimmed by 2 bases and the J gene end by 0 bases; junction bases not matched to a gene: 4. The CDR3 has 16 amino acids. The V gene's germline CDR1 is MDHEN and CDR2 SYDVKM. The CDR3 nucleotides read TGTGCCAGCAGTTTACGACAGGGGGGAGTGAACACTGAAGCTTTCTTT. Encoded protein: CASSLRQGGVNTEAFF.

This chain connects TRBV7-8 to TRBJ2-2; 8 nucleotides align to TRBD1. Germline trimming cut 5 bases from V and 5 bases from J; bases unmatched to any gene: 4. Germline assignment: CDR1 SGHVS and CDR2 FQNEAQ. The CDR3 runs to 14 residues. The CDR3 DNA reads TGTGCCAGCAGCCCCAGACAGGGGACCGGGGAGCTGTTTTTT. It encodes CASSPRQGTGELFF.

The V and J genes are TRBV10-3 and TRBJ1-2; TRBD1 agrees at 8 bases. The V and J ends lost 2 bases and 14 bases, in that order; junction bases with no gene match: 7. CDR1 is ENHRY and CDR2 is SYGVKD in the germline V gene. This CDR3 is 12 amino acids long. This chain's CDR3 is CAISERDRDRTF. The CDR3 region has the DNA TGTGCCATCAGTGAGAGAGATCGGGACAGGACCTTC.

The rearrangement links TRBV28 to TRBJ1-2, with unresolved D. Germline lookup yields CDR1 MDHEN and CDR2 SYDVKM. The V and J ends lost 3 bases and 4 bases respectively, with 12 bases between them. The CDR3 has 14 residues. CDR3 in amino acids: CASSFSAKPYGYTF. The CDR3 DNA is TGTGCCAGCAGTTTCTCCGCAAAGCCCTATGGCTACACCTTC.

This clone was recorded once. The chain joins TRBV7-3 to TRBJ2-2; possible D gene TRBD1, 5 bases. This CDR3 is 15 amino acids long. Germline lookup yields CDR1 SGHTA and CDR2 FQGTGA. With 0 bases removed from V and 3 bases from J, the gap between germline ends came to 8 bases. DNA for the CDR3: TGTGCCAGCAGCTTAACGGGGCAGTACACCGGGGAGCTGTTTTTT. It encodes CASSLTGQYTGELFF.

Turning to this clone: The same CDR3 also results from other DNA sequences found in this sample. J is TRBJ2-2 and V is TRBV18; D unresolved. The CDR3 is 13 amino acids. V shed 2 bases and J shed 5 bases, with 6 bases lying between them. Germline assignment: CDR1 KGHSH and CDR2 LQKENI. The CDR3 DNA sequence: TGTGCCAGCTCACCATCTCCGACCGGGGAGCTGTTTTTT. Translating gives CASSPSPTGELFF.

This rearrangement joins TRBV25-1 to TRBJ1-4, with D uncertain. This CDR3 spans 17 amino acids. From germline, CDR1 is MGHDK and CDR2 SYGVNS. The V end lost 0 bases, the J end lost 7 bases, and 18 bases lay between the germline ends. The CDR3 is CASSEYWRPGGVEKLFF. The CDR3 DNA is TGTGCCAGCAGTGAATACTGGAGACCCGGCGGCGTTGAAAAACTGTTTTTT.

This clone has a handful of counts. The CDR3 sequence is CASSLSTGGYNEQFF. The CDR3 DNA is TGTGCCAGCAGTTTATCGACGGGGGGTTACAATGAGCAGTTCTTC. The V and J genes are TRBV27 and TRBJ2-1; 7 nucleotides line up with TRBD2. The ends lost 0 bases at V and 4 bases at J; junction bases unmatched: 3. The CDR3 has 15 amino acids. CDR1 and CDR2 (germline): MNHEY, SMNVEV (reference sequence).

In its sample, this clone was seen a few times. This CDR3 reads CASSSRPSGAANEKLFF. The CDR3 region has the DNA TGTGCCAGCAGCAGCCGCCCCAGCGGGGCTGCTAATGAAAAACTGTTTTTT. The V gene is TRBV13, the J gene TRBJ1-4; D is perhaps TRBD1 (5 bases). V lost 5 bases to trimming and J lost 3 bases, with 19 bases between them. The CDR3 consists of 17 residues. Germline V lookup: CDR1 PRHDT, CDR2 FYEKMQ (reference sequence).